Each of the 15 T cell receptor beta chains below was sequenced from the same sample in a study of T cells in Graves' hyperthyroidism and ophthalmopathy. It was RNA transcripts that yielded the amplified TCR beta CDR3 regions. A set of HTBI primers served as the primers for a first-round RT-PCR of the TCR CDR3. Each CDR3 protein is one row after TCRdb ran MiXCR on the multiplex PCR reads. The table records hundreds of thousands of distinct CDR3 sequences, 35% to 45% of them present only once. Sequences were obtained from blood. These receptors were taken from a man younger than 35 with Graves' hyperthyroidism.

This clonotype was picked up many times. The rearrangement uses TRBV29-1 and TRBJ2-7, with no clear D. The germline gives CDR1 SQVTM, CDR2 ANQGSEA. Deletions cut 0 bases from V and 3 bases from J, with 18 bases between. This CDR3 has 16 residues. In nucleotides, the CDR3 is TGCAGCGTTGAAGATCGGGCAACACTTACGAACTACGAGCAGTACTTC. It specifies CSVEDRATLTNYEQYF.

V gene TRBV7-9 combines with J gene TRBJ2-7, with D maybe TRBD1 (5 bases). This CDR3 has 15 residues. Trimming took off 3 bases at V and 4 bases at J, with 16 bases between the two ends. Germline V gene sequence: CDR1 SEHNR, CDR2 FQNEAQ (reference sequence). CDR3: CASSFLGARGYEQYF. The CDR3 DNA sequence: TGTGCCAGCAGCTTCCTAGGCGCTAGGGGTTACGAGCAGTACTTC.

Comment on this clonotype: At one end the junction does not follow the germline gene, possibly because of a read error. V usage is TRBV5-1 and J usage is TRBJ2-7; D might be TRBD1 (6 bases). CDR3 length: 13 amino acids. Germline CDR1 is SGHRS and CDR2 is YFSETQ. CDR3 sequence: CASSLESTGPLGF. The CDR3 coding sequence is TGCGCCAGCAGCTTGGAGTCGACAGGCCCCTTAGGCTTC.

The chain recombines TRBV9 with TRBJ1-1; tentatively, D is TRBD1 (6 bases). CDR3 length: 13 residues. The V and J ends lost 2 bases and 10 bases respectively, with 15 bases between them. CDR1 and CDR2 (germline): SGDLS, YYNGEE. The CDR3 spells CASSVGGGFGAFF. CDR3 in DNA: TGTGCCAGCAGCGTTGGAGGGGGATTCGGAGCTTTCTTT.

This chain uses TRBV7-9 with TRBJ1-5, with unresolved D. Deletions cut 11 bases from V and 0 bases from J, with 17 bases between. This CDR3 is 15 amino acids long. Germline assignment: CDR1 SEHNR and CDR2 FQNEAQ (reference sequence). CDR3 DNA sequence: TGTGCCTGGAGTGCTGACGGAAATAGCAATCAGCCCCAGCATTTT. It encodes CAWSADGNSNQPQHF.

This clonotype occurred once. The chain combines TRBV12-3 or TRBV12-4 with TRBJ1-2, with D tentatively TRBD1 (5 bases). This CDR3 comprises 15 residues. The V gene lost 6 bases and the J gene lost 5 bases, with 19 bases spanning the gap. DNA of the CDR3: TGTGCCAGCAGCCGACGTCGGCAGGGCCAATATGGCTACACCTTC. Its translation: CASSRRRQGQYGYTF.

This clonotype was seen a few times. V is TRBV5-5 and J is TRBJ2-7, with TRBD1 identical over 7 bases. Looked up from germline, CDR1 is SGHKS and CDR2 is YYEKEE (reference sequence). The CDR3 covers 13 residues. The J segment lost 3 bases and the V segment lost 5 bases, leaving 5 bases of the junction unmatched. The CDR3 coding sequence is TGTGCCAGCAGTTACCGGGACAGCTACGAGCAGTACTTC. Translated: CASSYRDSYEQYF.

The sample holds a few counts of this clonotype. The CDR3 protein is CASSQFRDSYEQYF. The CDR3 nucleotides read TGTGCCAGCAGCCAATTCCGGGACAGCTACGAGCAGTACTTC. This chain uses TRBV6-5 with TRBJ2-7, with TRBD1 identical over 7 bases. V lost 6 bases, J lost 3 bases, and 8 bases stayed unmatched. Germline assignment: CDR1 MNHEY and CDR2 SVGAGI. CDR3 length: 14 residues.

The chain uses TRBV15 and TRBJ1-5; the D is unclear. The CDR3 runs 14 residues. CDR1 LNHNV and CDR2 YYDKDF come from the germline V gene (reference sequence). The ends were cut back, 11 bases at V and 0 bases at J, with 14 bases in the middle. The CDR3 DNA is TGTGCCTGGAGTGCCGACTATAGCAATCAGCCCCAGCATTTT. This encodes CAWSADYSNQPQHF. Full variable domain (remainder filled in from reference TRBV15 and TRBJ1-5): DAMVIQNPRYQVTQFGKPVTLSCSQTLNHNVMYWYQQKSSQAPKLLFHYYDKDFNNEADTPDNFQSRRPNTSFCFLDIRSPGLGDTAMYLCAWSADYSNQPQHFGDGTRLSIL.

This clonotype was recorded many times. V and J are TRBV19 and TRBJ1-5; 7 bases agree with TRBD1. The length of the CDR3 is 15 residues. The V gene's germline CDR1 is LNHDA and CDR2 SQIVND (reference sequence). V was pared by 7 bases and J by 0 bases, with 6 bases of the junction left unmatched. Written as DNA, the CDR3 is TGTGCCAGTAACCCGGGACAGCATAGCAATCAGCCCCAGCATTTT. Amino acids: CASNPGQHSNQPQHF.

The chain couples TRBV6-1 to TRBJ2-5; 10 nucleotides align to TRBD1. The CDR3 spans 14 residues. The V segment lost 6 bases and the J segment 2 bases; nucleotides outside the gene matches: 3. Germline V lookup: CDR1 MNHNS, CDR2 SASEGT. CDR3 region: CASRGQGLQETQYF. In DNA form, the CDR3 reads TGTGCCAGCAGGGGACAGGGGTTACAAGAGACCCAGTACTTC.

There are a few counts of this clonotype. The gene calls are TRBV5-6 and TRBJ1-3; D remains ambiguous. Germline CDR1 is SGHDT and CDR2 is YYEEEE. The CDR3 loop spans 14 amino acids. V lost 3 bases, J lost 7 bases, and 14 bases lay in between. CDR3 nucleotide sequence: TGTGCCAGCAGCTCAAGTCTGGCTCGGAACACCATATATTTT. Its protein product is CASSSSLARNTIYF.

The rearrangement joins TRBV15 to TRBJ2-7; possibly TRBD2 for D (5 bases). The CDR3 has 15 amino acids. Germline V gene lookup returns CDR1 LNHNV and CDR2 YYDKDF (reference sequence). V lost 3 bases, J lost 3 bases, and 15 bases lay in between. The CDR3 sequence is CATSRPSSGSYEQYF. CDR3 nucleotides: TGTGCCACCAGCAGGCCTTCCTCGGGGAGCTACGAGCAGTACTTC.

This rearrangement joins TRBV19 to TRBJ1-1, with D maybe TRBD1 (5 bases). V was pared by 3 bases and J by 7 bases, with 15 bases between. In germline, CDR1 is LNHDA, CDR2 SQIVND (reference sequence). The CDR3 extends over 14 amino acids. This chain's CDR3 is CASSMGHGAFEAFF. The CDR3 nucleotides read TGTGCCAGTAGTATGGGGCATGGGGCGTTTGAAGCTTTCTTT.

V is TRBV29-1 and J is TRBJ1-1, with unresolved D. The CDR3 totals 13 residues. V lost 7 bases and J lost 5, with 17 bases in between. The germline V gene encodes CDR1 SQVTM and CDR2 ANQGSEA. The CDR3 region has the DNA TGCAGCGCCCCACGGGGAGACGGGACTGAAGCTTTCTTT. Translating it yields CSAPRGDGTEAFF.